These T cell receptor beta chains were read from a single sample in a study of blood T cell repertoires in COVID-19. Sequenced by immunoSEQ multiplex PCR; TCRdb stores in-frame clones only, minus some. The table has 150,000 to 200,000 clones, roughly four fifths seen once; the top ten hold about 2.7%. Source material: peripheral blood. These receptor sequences come from a human donor with acute or convalescent COVID-19. The donor label of this sample is uncertain. Each CDR3 is given without its conserved first and last residue. Each record gives: J gene, clone size, V gene, D gene, CDR3 protein. D genes are given only for firm matches. Clone size is not always given. Where it is, it says once, few, many or a class for expanded clones.

>TRBJ1-1|-|TRBV5-1|-
ASSLGYSSLNTEAF
>TRBJ1-6|once|TRBV5-6|TRBD1
ASSLYGDRDHSPLH
>TRBJ2-2|-|TRBV19|-
ASSIVRQTTGELF
>TRBJ2-2|-|TRBV25-1|-
ASSDWRDSTGELF
>TRBJ1-2|-|TRBV28|-
ASSLQFRSYGYT
>TRBJ2-1|few|TRBV7-8|TRBD2
ASSLKTSGHNEQF
>TRBJ2-2|-|TRBV11-1|-
ASSLKGYQDTGELF
>TRBJ2-1|-|TRBV19|TRBD1
ASSILAGGSEQF
>TRBJ2-7|few|TRBV15|-
ATSRDLPPPGRYEQY
>TRBJ1-3|-|TRBV2|-
AGSGWSEGRNTIY
>TRBJ2-7|-|TRBV3-1/TRBV3-2|-
ASSQALGAAREQY
>TRBJ1-2|-|TRBV10-3|TRBD1
AIRDQGAQGYT
>TRBJ2-3|-|TRBV12-5|-
ASGFNIFGTDTQY
>TRBJ1-4|few|TRBV6-5|-
ASSYDSNREKLF